A single sample gave rise to the 10 T cell receptor beta chains below, sequenced in a study of OX40 agonist ivuxolimab in advanced cancers. Libraries were prepared by immunoSEQ multiplex PCR; TCRdb keeps only in-frame clonotypes and omits some of them. The sample lists 80,000 to 95,000 clones; 80% to 90% were seen once. The sample was CD4+ or CD8+ T cells sorted from blood, taken in a trial of the OX40 agonist ivuxolimab. Source of these receptors: an adult with an advanced solid tumor such as melanoma, head and neck, liver or kidney cancer.

J is TRBJ1-4 and V is TRBV19; unclear D gene. V shed 6 bases and J shed 3 bases, with 11 bases lying between them. The CDR3 has 14 amino acids. The germline gives CDR1 LNHDA, CDR2 SQIVND (reference sequence). For the CDR3, the DNA is TGTGCCAGTAGAAAGACAAACCCTAATGAAAAACTGTTTTTT. Translated, it gives CASRKTNPNEKLFF.

This clone has a single count. The chain couples TRBV6-1 to TRBJ1-5; no clear D. The ends were cut back, 8 bases at V and 2 bases at J, with 13 bases in the middle. This CDR3 spans 14 amino acids. The germline V gene has CDR1 MNHNS and CDR2 SASEGT. For the CDR3, the DNA is TGTGCCAGCGGCCACGGTAAGGGCAATCAGCCCCAGCATTTT. Its translation is CASGHGKGNQPQHF.

The chain uses TRBV2 and TRBJ1-5; D possibly corresponds to TRBD1 (5 bases). CDR3 length equals 14 residues. V was cut by 6 bases and J by 7 bases, with 16 bases left in between. CDR1 and CDR2 (germline): SNHLY, FYNNEI. The CDR3 nucleotides read TGTGCCAGCAGGGAAATTTATGAGGGGCAGCCCCAGCATTTT. The encoded protein is CASREIYEGQPQHF.

This chain joins TRBV11-2 and TRBJ2-2; no reliable D call. In germline, CDR1 is SGHAT, CDR2 FQNNGV. The CDR3 loop spans 14 amino acids. Trimming stripped 2 bases from V and 1 base from J, with 5 bases between. The CDR3 DNA reads as TGTGCCAGCAGCTTAACCCTGAACACCGGGGAGCTGTTTTTT. Protein: CASSLTLNTGELFF.

V is TRBV28 and J is TRBJ1-2; D gene unclear. The CDR3 consists of 14 residues. Trimming stripped 5 bases from V and 4 bases from J, with 14 bases between. Germline CDR1 MDHEN, CDR2 SYDVKM. The CDR3 DNA reads TGTGCCAGCAGTCAGGTATTAGAAACCTATGGCTACACCTTC. Translation: CASSQVLETYGYTF.

The chain has TRBV10-3 and TRBJ2-1; 9 bases line up with TRBD2. With 0 bases clipped from V and 4 bases from J, the junction kept 7 bases outside the gene matches. The CDR3 spans 17 residues. Germline CDR1 and CDR2: ENHRY and SYGVKD. The chain's CDR3 is CAISESSGTSFYNEQFF. The CDR3 DNA reads as TGTGCCATCAGTGAGTCGTCCGGGACTAGCTTTTACAATGAGCAGTTCTTC.

V is TRBV5-4 and J is TRBJ2-2, with D uncertain. The V end lost 6 bases, the J end lost 0 bases, and 12 bases lay between the germline ends. CDR3 length: 15 amino acids. Per the germline V gene, CDR1 is SGHNT and CDR2 is YYREEE (reference sequence). The CDR3 is CASTVQTANTGELFF. DNA of the CDR3: TGTGCCAGCACGGTACAAACGGCGAACACCGGGGAGCTGTTTTTT. The full variable domain, with the rest looked up from reference TRBV5-4 and TRBJ2-2, is ETGVTQSPTHLIKTRGQQVTLRCSSQSGHNTVSWYQQALGQGPQFIFQYYREEENGRGNFPPRFSGLQFPNYSSELNVNALELDDSALYLCASTVQTANTGELFFGEGSRLTVL.

V usage is TRBV5-4 and J usage is TRBJ2-3, with D hard to call. Germline CDR1 reads SGHNT; CDR2 reads YYREEE (reference sequence). The CDR3 totals 13 residues. Trimming stripped 0 bases from V and 2 bases from J, with 4 bases between. Here the CDR3 DNA reads TGTGCCAGCAGCTTGGGCCACACAGATACGCAGTATTTT. Translated: CASSLGHTDTQYF.

The rearrangement uses TRBV4-3 and TRBJ1-4; D is possibly TRBD1 (6 bases). Deletions cut 4 bases from V and 6 bases from J, with 15 bases between. This CDR3 is built from 15 residues. Germline CDR1 and CDR2: LGHNA and YSLEER. CDR3 amino acids: CASSRRGRGDEKLFF. The CDR3, as DNA: TGCGCCAGCAGCCGGAGGGGCAGGGGCGATGAAAAACTGTTTTTT.

In its sample, this clone was seen once. This chain uses TRBV7-9 with TRBJ2-1, with D uncertain. Germline V CDR1 and CDR2: SEHNR, FQNEAQ (reference sequence). V lost 3 bases and J 10 bases, leaving 22 bases between the germline ends. The CDR3 has 16 residues. The CDR3 nucleotides are TGTGCCAGCAGCTTGGCTGCGACAAGGGCCTCCGGGGAGCAGTTCTTC. This encodes CASSLAATRASGEQFF.